This TCR beta chain derives from a study of OX40 agonist ivuxolimab in advanced cancers. Study overall: Under the entry rules, prior anti-PD-1, anti-PD-L1 or anti-CTLA-4 therapy was allowed, and roughly 39% had some. Notes on the study in general: Certain nonresponding patients likewise had low normalized T-cell clonal expansion.

TCRdb's table, derived via immunoSEQ multiplex PCR, lists solely in-frame clones and lacks some. The sample has 55,000 to 70,000 clones, roughly 80% seen once. With 6 bases removed from V and 2 bases from J, the gap between germline ends came to 13 bases. This CDR3 region has 14 residues. Germline V gene sequence: CDR1 LNHDA, CDR2 SQIVND (reference sequence). On this clone itself: Its antigen is currently unknown.

Specimen: CD4+ or CD8+ T cells sorted from blood, collected in a trial of the OX40 agonist ivuxolimab. V usage is TRBV19 and J usage is TRBJ2-5, with D perhaps given as TRBD1 or TRBD2 (6 bases each). The receptor was isolated from an adult with an advanced solid tumor such as melanoma, head and neck, liver or kidney cancer. CDR3 nucleotide sequence: TGTGCCAGTAGCCAACAGGGAGGTCAAGAGACCCAGTACTTC. It translates to CASSQQGGQETQYF.